Shown below are 17 T cell receptor beta chains from a single sample sequenced in a study of CD8 T cells in ankylosing spondylitis. Study conclusions and caveats: Within ankylosing spondylitis blood, a TCR beta motif made up of seven to nine highly homologous variants appeared to be characteristic.

Using its own MiXCR run on the 5' RACE reads, TCRdb lists one record per CDR3 protein. The sample shows under 550,000 distinct CDR3 sequences, 25% to 30% of them seen only once. Their target antigens are unknown. Material for sequencing was blood, either unsorted or a sorted T cell fraction (not recorded which). Source of these receptors: a male donor with ankylosing spondylitis.

This clonotype has at least ten counts. The chain is built from TRBV29-1 and TRBJ2-3; D not certain. This CDR3 comprises 13 residues. Between the trimmed V and J ends, which lost 4 bases and 3 bases, there was a span of 11 bases. Germline V gene lookup returns CDR1 SQVTM and CDR2 ANQGSEA. CDR3 sequence: CSVAQETTDTQYF. In nucleotides, the CDR3 is TGCAGCGTTGCGCAGGAAACGACAGATACGCAGTATTTT.

This clonotype has just a few counts. The V and J genes are TRBV10-3 and TRBJ1-2, with 9 positions matching TRBD1. There are 13 residues in the CDR3. Germline values: CDR1 ENHRY, CDR2 SYGVKD. V gave up 6 bases and J gave up 8 bases; unmatched junction bases: 7. Here the CDR3 DNA reads TGTGCCATCAGCGACGGGACAGGGACCGGCTACACCTTC. This sequence encodes CAISDGTGTGYTF.

The rearrangement uses TRBV10-3 and TRBJ1-4; tentative D call: TRBD1 (5 bases). This CDR3 region has 13 residues. V was cut by 6 bases and J by 8 bases, with 13 bases left in between. Germline CDR1 ENHRY, CDR2 SYGVKD. CDR3 loop: CAISRDQEEKLFF. CDR3 coding DNA: TGTGCCATCAGCCGGGACCAGGAGGAAAAACTGTTTTTT.

The sample holds a few counts of this clonotype. The V and J genes are TRBV3-1 and TRBJ2-7, with a tentative D call TRBD2 (6 bases). V dropped 3 bases and J dropped 3 bases, with 12 bases sitting between them. The CDR3 has 14 amino acids. CDR1 and CDR2 from the germline V gene are LGHDT and YNNKEL (reference sequence). The CDR3 loop is CASSQGGIFYEQYF. As DNA, the CDR3 is TGTGCCAGCAGCCAGGGCGGGATCTTCTACGAGCAGTACTTC.

This chain links TRBV3-1 with TRBJ1-1; no clear D gene. Trimming removed 1 base from V and 9 bases from J, with 12 bases in between. The germline CDR1 and CDR2 sequences are LGHDT and YNNKEL (reference sequence). The CDR3 loop spans 13 amino acids. CDR3 in amino acids: CASSQVRYQQAFF. In DNA form, the CDR3 reads TGTGCCAGCAGCCAAGTACGGTACCAGCAAGCTTTCTTT.

J is TRBJ2-4 and V is TRBV5-5; D is unclear. CDR1 is SGHKS and CDR2 is YYEKEE in the germline V gene (reference sequence). V lost 3 bases, J lost 8 bases, and 12 bases lay in between. The length of the CDR3 is 13 residues. Written as DNA, the CDR3 is TGTGCCAGCAGCTCCCCCACATTGGACATTCAGTACTTC. Its protein product is CASSSPTLDIQYF.

V is TRBV24-1 and J is TRBJ1-4; 8 nucleotides line up with TRBD1. CDR1 and CDR2 from the germline V gene are KGHDR and SFDVKD. With 2 bases clipped from V and 10 bases from J, the junction kept 5 bases outside the gene matches. The CDR3 is 14 amino acids. CDR3 region: CATSDSRTGRKLFF. The CDR3 DNA sequence: TGTGCCACCAGTGATTCCCGGACAGGGCGAAAACTGTTTTTT.

V is TRBV3-1 and J is TRBJ1-6; no firm D call. The CDR3 runs 16 residues. The germline V gene has CDR1 LGHDT and CDR2 YNNKEL (reference sequence). V was shortened by 3 bases and J by 7 bases, with 16 bases between the two germline ends. The CDR3 bases are TGTGCCAGCAGCCATCGGGCGCAGACGGGAAATTCACCCCTCCACTTT. This sequence encodes CASSHRAQTGNSPLHF.

The V and J genes are TRBV27 and TRBJ2-7; the match to TRBD2 covers 10 bases. V gave up 3 bases and J gave up 4 bases; unmatched junction bases: 3. This CDR3 region has 14 residues. The V gene's germline CDR1 is MNHEY and CDR2 SMNVEV (reference sequence). The CDR3 protein is CASSFGLAEYEQYF. The CDR3 DNA reads TGTGCCAGCAGTTTCGGACTAGCGGAATACGAGCAGTACTTC.

The chain recombines TRBV3-1 with TRBJ1-2; no definite D call. V was clipped by 2 bases and J by 8 bases, with 6 bases between them. The V gene's germline CDR1 is LGHDT and CDR2 YNNKEL (reference sequence). The CDR3 runs 11 residues. CDR3 region: CASSQRWGYTF. CDR3 DNA: TGTGCCAGCAGCCAACGGTGGGGCTACACCTTC.

V usage is TRBV5-1 and J usage is TRBJ2-1; D is perhaps TRBD2 (6 bases). The CDR3 covers 16 residues. Between the trimmed V and J ends, which lost 0 bases and 3 bases, there was a span of 13 bases. CDR1 and CDR2 (germline): SGHRS, YFSETQ. CDR3: CASSLAAGSGYNEQFF. Here the CDR3 DNA reads TGCGCCAGCAGCTTGGCTGCCGGGAGTGGCTACAATGAGCAGTTCTTC. The variable domain in full, with the rest retrieved from reference TRBV5-1 and TRBJ2-1, is KAGVTQTPRYLIKTRGQQVTLSCSPISGHRSVSWYQQTPGQGLQFLFEYFSETQRNKGNFPGRFSGRQFSNSRSEMNVSTLELGDSALYLCASSLAAGSGYNEQFFGPGTRLTVL.

The chain carries TRBV7-2 and TRBJ2-2; tentatively, D is TRBD1 or TRBD2 (6 bases each). The CDR3 has 15 residues. V lost 5 bases and J lost 7, with 17 bases in between. The germline V gene encodes CDR1 SGHTA and CDR2 FQGNSA. As DNA, the CDR3 is TGTGCCAGCAGCCGTCCGGGGGCGGGTGTCGGGGAGCTGTTTTTT. This codes for CASSRPGAGVGELFF.

CDR3 sequence: CASSLVSRGPYV. In DNA, the CDR3 is TGTGCCAGCAGCTTAGTTAGTCGGGGGCCGTACGTC. The V call is TRBV11-3, the J call TRBJ2-7; the D gene could be TRBD1 or TRBD2 (6 bases each). The CDR3 is 12 residues long. V shed 1 base and J shed 12 bases, with 13 bases lying between them. The germline CDR1 and CDR2 sequences are SGHNT and YENEEA.

The chain carries TRBV29-1 and TRBJ2-3, with D tentatively TRBD2 (5 bases). The CDR3 covers 13 residues. Germline CDR1 is SQVTM and CDR2 is ANQGSEA. With 8 bases removed from V and 0 bases from J, the gap between germline ends came to 12 bases. The CDR3 bases are TGCAGCCCCCGGGGTCTGAGCACAGATACGCAGTATTTT. It is translated as CSPRGLSTDTQYF.

The chain links TRBV5-5 to TRBJ2-1, with TRBD2 as a possible D gene (6 bases). This CDR3 spans 17 amino acids. Germline V gene sequence: CDR1 SGHKS, CDR2 YYEKEE (reference sequence). Trimming shortened V by 5 bases and J by 0 bases, and 18 bases separated the two germline ends. The chain's CDR3 is CASRWGVGEVSYNEQFF. The CDR3 nucleotides are TGTGCCAGCAGATGGGGAGTAGGGGAGGTCTCCTACAATGAGCAGTTCTTC.

The chain combines TRBV15 with TRBJ2-1; perhaps TRBD1 as D (5 bases). The V gene's germline CDR1 is LNHNV and CDR2 YYDKDF (reference sequence). Trimming stripped 7 bases from V and 3 bases from J, with 10 bases between. This CDR3 region has 13 residues. The chain's CDR3 is CATTQGLYNEQFF. The DNA for the CDR3 is TGTGCCACCACCCAGGGCCTCTACAATGAGCAGTTCTTC.

The gene calls are TRBV20-1 and TRBJ2-1; 8 bases line up with TRBD2. Per germline, CDR1 DFQATT and CDR2 SNEGSKA (reference sequence). This CDR3 has 16 residues. V gave up 1 base and J gave up 4 bases; unmatched junction bases: 9. The CDR3 protein is CSARVTSGISYNEQFF. CDR3 coding DNA: TGCAGTGCTAGAGTTACTAGCGGAATATCTTACAATGAGCAGTTCTTC.